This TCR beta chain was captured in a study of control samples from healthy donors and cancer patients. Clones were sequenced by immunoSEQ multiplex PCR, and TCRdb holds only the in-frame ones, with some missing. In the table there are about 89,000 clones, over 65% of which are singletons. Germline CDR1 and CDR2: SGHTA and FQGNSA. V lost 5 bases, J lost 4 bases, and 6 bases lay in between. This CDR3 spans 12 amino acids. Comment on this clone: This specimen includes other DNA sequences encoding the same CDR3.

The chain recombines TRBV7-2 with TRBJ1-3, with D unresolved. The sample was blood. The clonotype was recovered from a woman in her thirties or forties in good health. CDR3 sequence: CASSLEGNTIYF. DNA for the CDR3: TGTGCCAGCAGCCTAGAAGGAAACACCATATATTTT.